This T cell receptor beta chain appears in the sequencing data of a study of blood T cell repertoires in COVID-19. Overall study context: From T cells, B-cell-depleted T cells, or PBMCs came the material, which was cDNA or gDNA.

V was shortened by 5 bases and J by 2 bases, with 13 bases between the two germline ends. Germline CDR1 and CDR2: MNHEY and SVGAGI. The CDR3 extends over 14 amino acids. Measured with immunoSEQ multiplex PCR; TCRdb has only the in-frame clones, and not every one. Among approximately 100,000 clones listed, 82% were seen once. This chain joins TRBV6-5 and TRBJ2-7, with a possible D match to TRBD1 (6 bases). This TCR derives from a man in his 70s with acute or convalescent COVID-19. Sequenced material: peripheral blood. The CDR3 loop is CASSLRGGAYEQYF. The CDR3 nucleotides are TGTGCCAGCAGTCTCCGTGGGGGCGCCTACGAGCAGTACTTC.